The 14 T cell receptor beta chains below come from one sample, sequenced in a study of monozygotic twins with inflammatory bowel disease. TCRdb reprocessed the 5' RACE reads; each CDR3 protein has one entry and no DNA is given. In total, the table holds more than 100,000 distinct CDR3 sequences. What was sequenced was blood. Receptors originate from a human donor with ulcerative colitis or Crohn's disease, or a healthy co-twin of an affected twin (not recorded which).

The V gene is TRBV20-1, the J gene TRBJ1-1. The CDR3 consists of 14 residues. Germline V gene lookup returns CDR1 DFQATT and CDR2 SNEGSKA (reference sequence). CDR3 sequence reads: CSAHRESMNTEAFF.

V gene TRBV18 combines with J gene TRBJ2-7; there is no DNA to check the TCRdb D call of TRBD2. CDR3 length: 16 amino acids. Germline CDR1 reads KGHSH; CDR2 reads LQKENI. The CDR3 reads CASSPLPGLASYEQYF.

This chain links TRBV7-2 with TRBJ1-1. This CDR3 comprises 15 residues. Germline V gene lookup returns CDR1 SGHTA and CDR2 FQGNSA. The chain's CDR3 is CASSSMGYMNTEAFF.

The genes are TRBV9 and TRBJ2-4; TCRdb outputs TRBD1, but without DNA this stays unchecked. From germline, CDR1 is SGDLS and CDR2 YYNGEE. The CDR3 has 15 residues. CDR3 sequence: CASSVEDRGKNIQYF.

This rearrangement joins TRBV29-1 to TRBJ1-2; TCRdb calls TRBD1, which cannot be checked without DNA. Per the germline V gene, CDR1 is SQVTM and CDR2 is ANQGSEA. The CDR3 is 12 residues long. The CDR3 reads CSVGGGAYGYTF.

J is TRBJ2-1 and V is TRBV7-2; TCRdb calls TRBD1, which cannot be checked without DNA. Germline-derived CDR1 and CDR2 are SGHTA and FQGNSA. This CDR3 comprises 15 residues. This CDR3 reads CASSFRDRAYNEQFF.

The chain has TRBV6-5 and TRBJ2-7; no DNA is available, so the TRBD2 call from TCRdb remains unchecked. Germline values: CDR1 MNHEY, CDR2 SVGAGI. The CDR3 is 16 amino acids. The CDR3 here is CASTPVAGELVYEQYF.

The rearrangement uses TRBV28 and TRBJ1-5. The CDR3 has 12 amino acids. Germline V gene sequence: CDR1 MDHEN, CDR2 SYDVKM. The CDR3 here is CASSGSDQPQHF.

The CDR3 here is CASSKALASGRRVSETQYF. V usage is TRBV21-1 and J usage is TRBJ2-5; TCRdb proposes TRBD2, but this gene call is untestable without DNA. TRBV21-1 represents a pseudogene. This CDR3 is 19 amino acids long.

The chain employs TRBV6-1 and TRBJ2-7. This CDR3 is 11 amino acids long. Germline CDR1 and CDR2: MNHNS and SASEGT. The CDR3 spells CASSEADLPYF.

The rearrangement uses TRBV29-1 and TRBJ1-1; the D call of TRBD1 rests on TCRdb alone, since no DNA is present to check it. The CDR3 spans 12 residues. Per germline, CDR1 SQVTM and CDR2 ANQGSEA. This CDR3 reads CSVGTGLPEAFF.

CDR3: CASSGDRNFYEQYF. The chain uses TRBV6-1 and TRBJ2-7; TCRdb reports TRBD1, a call that lacks DNA to check it against. Germline V gene data show CDR1 as MNHNS and CDR2 as SASEGT. This CDR3 is built from 14 residues.

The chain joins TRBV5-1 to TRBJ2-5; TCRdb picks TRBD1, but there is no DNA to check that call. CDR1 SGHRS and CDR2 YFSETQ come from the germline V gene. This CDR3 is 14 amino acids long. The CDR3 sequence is CASSSTAVQETQYF.

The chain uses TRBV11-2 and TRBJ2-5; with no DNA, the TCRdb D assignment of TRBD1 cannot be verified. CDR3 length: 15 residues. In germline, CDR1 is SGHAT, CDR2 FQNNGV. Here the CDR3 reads CASSLVGTEKETQYF.